The 27 T cell receptor beta chains in this list originate from one sample, sequenced in a study of cytomegalovirus exposure and HLA in healthy donors. Use of 60 Vbeta and 13 Jbeta primers characterized the PCR. Sequencing used immunoSEQ multiplex PCR; TCRdb keeps in-frame clones, though not all of them. Found here are 150,000 to 200,000 clones; the top ten clones hold 0.7% to 1%. Material: PBMCs. The source of these receptors is a woman aged 18-29 years in good health and CMV-seropositive.

V usage is TRBV2 and J usage is TRBJ1-5; D might be TRBD1 (6 bases). The V end was cut by 4 bases, the J end by 0 bases, with 10 bases between. The V gene's germline CDR1 is SNHLY and CDR2 FYNNEI. The CDR3 consists of 15 residues. The CDR3, as DNA: TGTGCCAGCAGTGGAGGGGGATATAGCAATCAGCCCCAGCATTTT. It translates to CASSGGGYSNQPQHF. The complete variable domain, with remaining parts taken from reference TRBV2 and TRBJ1-5, reads EPEVTQTPSHQVTQMGQEVILRCVPISNHLYFYWYRQILGQKVEFLVSFYNNEISEKSEIFDDQFSVERPDGSNFTLKIRSTKLEDSAMYFCASSGGGYSNQPQHFGDGTRLSIL.

This rearrangement joins TRBV7-8 to TRBJ2-5; TRBD2 aligns across 10 bases. The V and J ends lost 3 bases and 4 bases, in that order; junction bases with no gene match: 5. CDR1 and CDR2 from the germline V gene are SGHVS and FQNEAQ. The CDR3 loop spans 15 amino acids. The CDR3 protein is CASSLGVAGGETQYF. In DNA form, the CDR3 reads TGTGCCAGCAGCTTGGGGGTAGCGGGAGGAGAGACCCAGTACTTC.

The chain recombines TRBV30 with TRBJ2-1, with D unclear. Germline V gene sequence: CDR1 GTSNPN, CDR2 SVGIG (reference sequence). CDR3 length equals 13 residues. Trimming pared 0 bases from V and 4 bases from J, leaving 7 bases between. This CDR3 is CAWSVIFYNEQFF. As DNA, the CDR3 is TGTGCCTGGAGTGTAATATTTTACAATGAGCAGTTCTTC.

The CDR3 spells CASSHLIRASGETQYF. CDR3 bases: TGTGCCAGCAGTCACCTAATCCGGGCTAGCGGCGAGACCCAGTACTTC. J is TRBJ2-5 and V is TRBV6-6; 7 nucleotides align to TRBD2. J lost 5 bases, V lost 5 bases, and 14 bases had no gene match. The CDR3 covers 16 residues. The germline gives CDR1 MNHNY, CDR2 SVGAGI (reference sequence).

The rearrangement uses TRBV5-1 and TRBJ2-5, with D perhaps TRBD1 (6 bases). CDR3 length: 14 residues. The germline V gene encodes CDR1 SGHRS and CDR2 YFSETQ. Trimming pared 1 base from V and 3 bases from J, leaving 10 bases between. The CDR3 reads CASSLPGGEETQYF. Written as DNA, the CDR3 is TGCGCCAGCAGCTTGCCTGGGGGCGAAGAGACCCAGTACTTC.

The chain joins TRBV4-1 to TRBJ2-1; 7 bases fit TRBD2. Germline CDR1 is MGHRA and CDR2 is YSYEKL. With V trimmed by 0 bases and J by 7 bases, 9 bases remained unmatched. The CDR3 covers 16 residues. DNA of the CDR3: TGCGCCAGCAGCCAAGAAGGGGCGGGGGATGAAAATGAGCAGTTCTTC. Amino acid sequence: CASSQEGAGDENEQFF.

The genes are TRBV10-3 and TRBJ2-2, with 10 bases fitting TRBD2. V lost 7 bases and J lost 2; bases outside the gene matches: 16. CDR1 ENHRY and CDR2 SYGVKD come from the germline V gene. The CDR3 runs to 19 residues. The CDR3 DNA sequence: TGTGCCATCAAAGGTTCTAGCGGGAGCCAACTTTCTAACACCGGGGAGCTGTTTTTT. This encodes CAIKGSSGSQLSNTGELFF.

The chain combines TRBV6-5 with TRBJ2-1; TRBD2 matches 7 bases. The CDR3 runs to 16 residues. CDR1 is MNHEY and CDR2 is SVGAGI in the germline V gene. V was clipped by 0 bases and J by 4 bases; unmatched bases: 6. The CDR3 DNA follows: TGTGCCAGCAGTTACTCTCCGGCTAGCGGTTACAATGAGCAGTTCTTC. It encodes CASSYSPASGYNEQFF.

V usage is TRBV19 and J usage is TRBJ1-1; D is possibly TRBD1 (5 bases). CDR1 LNHDA and CDR2 SQIVND come from the germline V gene (reference sequence). This CDR3 region has 14 residues. The germline V and J ends were trimmed by 2 bases and 3 bases, with 10 bases remaining between them. CDR3 residues: CASSIQGRDTEAFF. The DNA for the CDR3 is TGTGCCAGTAGTATACAGGGCCGGGACACTGAAGCTTTCTTT.

The J gene is TRBJ2-7, the V gene TRBV29-1; 7 nucleotides agree with TRBD2. There are 13 residues in the CDR3. Germline CDR1 and CDR2: SQVTM and ANQGSEA. V was clipped by 5 bases and J by 2 bases; unmatched bases: 6. CDR3 region: CSVRAGSTYEQYF. The CDR3 DNA is TGCAGCGTTCGAGCGGGATCCACCTACGAGCAGTACTTC.

V and J are TRBV11-3 and TRBJ2-1, with unresolved D. V lost 0 bases and J 7 bases, leaving 7 bases between the germline ends. The CDR3 length is 13 residues. Germline V gene lookup returns CDR1 SGHNT and CDR2 YENEEA. CDR3 coding DNA: TGTGCCAGCAGCTTAGACCGGGTGAATGAGCAGTTCTTC. This sequence encodes CASSLDRVNEQFF.

Note on this clone: Relative to the germline gene, one junction end is altered; a read error may explain this. CDR3 sequence (DNA): TGTGCCAGCAGCGTGGGTGAGAGGGCCTCCCTCTTC. Translated: CASSVGERASLF. The chain recombines TRBV9 with TRBJ2-7, with TRBD2 as a possible D gene (5 bases). There are 12 residues in the CDR3. Looked up from germline, CDR1 is SGDLS and CDR2 is YYNGEE.

The V call is TRBV6-5, the J call TRBJ2-2; D remains unclear. Germline-derived CDR1 and CDR2 are MNHEY and SVGAGI. The CDR3 sequence is 14 residues long. V lost 6 bases to trimming and J lost 2 bases, with 10 bases between them. The CDR3 nucleotides are TGTGCCAGCAGACCTGGCGGCAACACCGGGGAGCTGTTTTTT. Translation gives CASRPGGNTGELFF.

This chain's CDR3 is CASSPPVQGEDGYTF. DNA of the CDR3: TGTGCCAGCTCACCACCTGTACAGGGAGAAGATGGCTACACCTTC. The chain has TRBV18 and TRBJ1-2, with D maybe TRBD1 (6 bases). Germline lookup yields CDR1 KGHSH and CDR2 LQKENI. V was cut by 0 bases and J by 6 bases, with 14 bases left in between. The CDR3 is 15 amino acids.

V usage is TRBV30 and J usage is TRBJ2-7, with D unresolved. The length of the CDR3 is 11 residues. The V gene lost 4 bases and the J gene lost 3 bases, with 7 bases spanning the gap. Germline CDR1 is GTSNPN and CDR2 is SVGIG (reference sequence). The CDR3 is CAWTTGYEQYF. The CDR3 coding sequence is TGTGCCTGGACAACTGGCTACGAGCAGTACTTC.

The chain couples TRBV11-3 to TRBJ2-3; maybe TRBD2 (7 bases). The germline V gene encodes CDR1 SGHNT and CDR2 YENEEA. CDR3 size: 16 residues. V was pared by 5 bases and J by 0 bases, with 15 bases between. CDR3 loop: CASSTRGGGSTDTQYF. The CDR3 DNA follows: TGTGCCAGCAGCACCCGAGGGGGGGGGAGCACAGATACGCAGTATTTT.

The chain has TRBV7-2 and TRBJ1-1, with unresolved D. V lost 1 base and J lost 1, with 7 bases in between. CDR3 length: 14 residues. Germline assignment: CDR1 SGHTA and CDR2 FQGNSA. CDR3 amino acids: CASSLDDWNTEAFF. Here the CDR3 DNA reads TGTGCCAGCAGCTTAGATGACTGGAACACTGAAGCTTTCTTT. The entire variable domain, with the rest obtained from reference TRBV7-2 and TRBJ1-1, is as follows: GAGVSQSPSNKVTEKGKDVELRCDPISGHTALYWYRQSLGQGLEFLIYFQGNSAPDKSGLPSDRFSAERTGGSVSTLTIQRTQQEDSAVYLCASSLDDWNTEAFFGQGTRLTVV.

This chain joins TRBV15 and TRBJ1-1; D is unclear. Per germline, CDR1 LNHNV and CDR2 YYDKDF (reference sequence). This CDR3 comprises 15 residues. V was cut by 0 bases and J by 0 bases, with 8 bases left in between. CDR3 residues: CATSRDSEMNTEAFF. In DNA form, the CDR3 reads TGTGCCACCAGCAGAGATAGCGAGATGAACACTGAAGCTTTCTTT. Looking up the rest from reference TRBV15 and TRBJ1-1 gives the full variable domain: DAMVIQNPRYQVTQFGKPVTLSCSQTLNHNVMYWYQQKSSQAPKLLFHYYDKDFNNEADTPDNFQSRRPNTSFCFLDIRSPGLGDTAMYLCATSRDSEMNTEAFFGQGTRLTVV.

The chain has TRBV25-1 and TRBJ2-7, with 8 bases aligning to TRBD2. V lost 9 bases and J lost 3; bases outside the gene matches: 10. The length of the CDR3 is 14 residues. Germline V gene sequence: CDR1 MGHDK, CDR2 SYGVNS. DNA of the CDR3: TGTGCCAGTCATGGGAGCGGGGGCGACTACGAGCAGTACTTC. Its protein is CASHGSGGDYEQYF.

CDR3 nucleotide sequence: TGTGCCAGTCGGGACAGGGGGCGAGGAGGTACGCAGTATTTT. This codes for CASRDRGRGGTQYF. The chain uses TRBV6-1 and TRBJ2-3; 12 bases line up with TRBD1. This CDR3 contains 14 residues. Germline V gives CDR1 MNHNS, CDR2 SASEGT. The V and J ends lost 9 bases and 8 bases, in that order; junction bases with no gene match: 9.

The rearrangement uses TRBV6-6 and TRBJ2-3; 15 bases line up with TRBD2. Germline V lookup: CDR1 MNHNY, CDR2 SVGAGI (reference sequence). With V trimmed by 5 bases and J by 5 bases, 5 bases remained unmatched. The CDR3 sequence is 16 residues long. In DNA form, the CDR3 reads TGTGCCAGCAGTCGGACTAGCGGGGGGGAAGTAGATACGCAGTATTTT. Protein product: CASSRTSGGEVDTQYF.

J is TRBJ1-4 and V is TRBV2; possibly TRBD1 for D (5 bases). CDR1 is SNHLY, CDR2 FYNNEI, per germline. The CDR3 is 17 residues long. The V gene lost 4 bases and the J gene lost 3 bases, with 18 bases spanning the gap. Written as DNA, the CDR3 is TGTGCCAGCAGTGTTTCCCCCATCAGGGATCCTAATGAAAAACTGTTTTTT. Its protein product is CASSVSPIRDPNEKLFF. Using reference TRBV2 and TRBJ1-4 for the parts outside the CDR3, the full variable domain is EPEVTQTPSHQVTQMGQEVILRCVPISNHLYFYWYRQILGQKVEFLVSFYNNEISEKSEIFDDQFSVERPDGSNFTLKIRSTKLEDSAMYFCASSVSPIRDPNEKLFFGSGTQLSVL.

The gene calls are TRBV27 and TRBJ2-1, with D possibly being TRBD2 (6 bases). Trimming stripped 11 bases from V and 0 bases from J, with 17 bases between. Germline V lookup: CDR1 MNHEY, CDR2 SMNVEV (reference sequence). The CDR3 totals 15 residues. The CDR3 is CAARRGLSSYNEQFF. CDR3 DNA sequence: TGTGCCGCTCGGCGGGGACTGAGCTCCTACAATGAGCAGTTCTTC.

This chain links TRBV10-3 with TRBJ2-7; a weak D match, TRBD2 (5 bases). Looked up from germline, CDR1 is ENHRY and CDR2 is SYGVKD. The V end lost 4 bases, the J end lost 6 bases, and 7 bases lay between the germline ends. The CDR3 runs to 11 residues. CDR3 sequence: CAISVEGEQYF. The CDR3, as DNA: TGTGCCATCAGTGTCGAGGGCGAGCAGTACTTC.

The J gene is TRBJ1-4, the V gene TRBV28, with D possibly being TRBD1 (6 bases). From germline, CDR1 is MDHEN and CDR2 SYDVKM. Trimming removed 8 bases at V and 3 bases at J, with 16 bases between. The CDR3 consists of 15 residues. CDR3 residues: CASGGQVGSNEKLFF. The DNA of the CDR3 is TGTGCCAGCGGGGGACAAGTTGGGTCTAATGAAAAACTGTTTTTT.

The chain employs TRBV10-2 and TRBJ2-7; tentative D call: TRBD2 (6 bases). Per germline, CDR1 WSHSY and CDR2 SAAADI. The CDR3 sequence is 14 residues long. V shed 3 bases and J shed 6 bases, with 15 bases lying between them. In DNA form, the CDR3 reads TGCGCCAGCAGTGAAGATCGGGAGCCGGGCGAGCAGTACTTC. It codes for CASSEDREPGEQYF.

The J gene is TRBJ2-7, the V gene TRBV12-5; 10 bases align to TRBD2. Germline trimming cut 6 bases from V and 2 bases from J; bases unmatched to any gene: 7. This CDR3 is built from 15 residues. Looked up from germline, CDR1 is LGHNT and CDR2 is FRNRAP. The CDR3 protein is CASGSPSGRAYEQYF. The CDR3 DNA reads as TGTGCTAGTGGCTCCCCTAGCGGGAGAGCCTACGAGCAGTACTTC.